The clone carrying this T cell receptor (beta chain) was observed a few times. This entry comes from a study of blood T cell repertoires in COVID-19. Study context: From T cells, B-cell-depleted T cells, or PBMCs came the material, which was cDNA or gDNA.

Germline CDR1 is LGHNA and CDR2 is YSLEER. Between the trimmed V and J ends, which lost 0 bases and 8 bases, there was a span of 10 bases. The length of the CDR3 is 13 residues. The data were produced by immunoSEQ multiplex PCR, yet TCRdb's version contains in-frame clones alone and is incomplete. Found here are some 700,000 clones, 85% to 90% of them singletons; the top ten hold about 0.24%. The sequence came from a woman aged 18 to 35 with acute or convalescent COVID-19. The chain uses TRBV4-3 and TRBJ1-2; TRBD1 is a possible D gene (5 bases). Sequenced: peripheral blood. As DNA, the CDR3 is TGCGCCAGCAGCCAAGACAGGGCAGGGGGCTACACCTTC. Translating gives CASSQDRAGGYTF.